One sample yielded the 26 T cell receptor beta chains listed below, sequenced in a study of siplizumab effects on memory and regulatory T cells. Assay: immunoSEQ multiplex PCR; the TCRdb copy retains only in-frame clones and omits some. Of approximately 94,000 clones listed, more than 95% were seen once; the top ten hold 0.031%. The sequenced material came from naive CD4+ T cells sorted from blood. The receptors were sampled from a human donor in good health.

The chain recombines TRBV29-1 with TRBJ1-2, with D perhaps TRBD1 (6 bases). V lost 5 bases, J lost 8 bases, and 30 bases lay in between. CDR3 length: 17 residues. Germline lookup yields CDR1 SQVTM and CDR2 ANQGSEA. This chain's CDR3 is CSVNVIRGWKNRAGYTF. Written as DNA, the CDR3 is TGCAGCGTTAACGTTATCAGGGGCTGGAAGAATCGGGCGGGCTACACCTTC.

The chain recombines TRBV7-2 with TRBJ2-1; 8 positions agree with TRBD2. V dropped 4 bases and J dropped 0; count of bases not matched to a gene: 5. Germline CDR1 is SGHTA and CDR2 is FQGNSA. This CDR3 has 16 amino acids. This CDR3 reads CASSYLGTSSYNEQFF. The CDR3 DNA reads as TGTGCCAGCAGCTACCTCGGGACTAGCTCCTACAATGAGCAGTTCTTC.

The chain has TRBV5-1 and TRBJ2-5; D gene unclear. With 0 bases removed from V and 5 bases from J, the gap between germline ends came to 5 bases. Germline assignment: CDR1 SGHRS and CDR2 YFSETQ. The CDR3 runs 12 residues. This chain's CDR3 is CASSLALETQYF. The CDR3 DNA is TGCGCCAGCAGCTTGGCCCTGGAGACCCAGTACTTC.

This rearrangement joins TRBV12-5 to TRBJ1-1, with 9 positions matching TRBD1. Trimming at V came to 6 bases and at J to 5 bases, leaving 10 bases not matched to a gene. The CDR3 sequence is 15 residues long. Germline values: CDR1 LGHNT, CDR2 FRNRAP. The CDR3 here is CASGKLTGGGTEAFF. The CDR3 DNA follows: TGTGCTAGTGGGAAATTAACAGGGGGCGGGACTGAAGCTTTCTTT.

This clone was seen just once. The V gene is TRBV6-1, the J gene TRBJ1-1; a weak D match, TRBD1 (5 bases). Trimming took 4 bases from V and 6 from J, leaving 9 bases between them. Germline values: CDR1 MNHNS, CDR2 SASEGT. This CDR3 spans 12 amino acids. The CDR3 sequence: CASSAWGSEAFF. CDR3 bases: TGTGCCAGCAGTGCATGGGGGTCTGAAGCTTTCTTT.

The chain employs TRBV5-6 and TRBJ1-1, with D possibly TRBD1 on 6 matching bases. Trimming cost V 2 bases and J 0 bases, with 11 bases left between them. This CDR3 spans 15 amino acids. Germline CDR1 SGHDT, CDR2 YYEEEE. CDR3 DNA: TGTGCCAGCAGCTTAACCGACAGGTTGAACACTGAAGCTTTCTTT. It is translated as CASSLTDRLNTEAFF.

The chain has TRBV19 and TRBJ2-2, with 7 bases fitting TRBD1. The CDR3 has 15 amino acids. CDR1 and CDR2 from the germline V gene are LNHDA and SQIVND (reference sequence). Trimming at V came to 9 bases and at J to 0 bases, leaving 7 bases not matched to a gene. In DNA form, the CDR3 reads TGTGCCAGCAAGGGGACAGTTTCGAACACCGGGGAGCTGTTTTTT. Translated, it gives CASKGTVSNTGELFF.

The J gene is TRBJ1-1, the V gene TRBV10-1; a weak D match, TRBD1 (5 bases). Per the germline V gene, CDR1 is WNHNN and CDR2 is SYGVQD (reference sequence). The CDR3 contains 14 residues. V was pared by 0 bases and J by 3 bases, with 8 bases between. DNA of the CDR3: TGCGCCAGCAGTGAGTCGGGACGGCACACTGAAGCTTTCTTT. This sequence encodes CASSESGRHTEAFF.

This chain links TRBV7-2 with TRBJ2-7; no clear D gene. Germline V gene lookup returns CDR1 SGHTA and CDR2 FQGNSA. The CDR3 is 12 amino acids. V was trimmed by 2 bases and J by 6 bases, leaving 8 bases between them. CDR3 sequence reads: CASSLPLGEQYF. Here the CDR3 DNA reads TGTGCCAGCAGCTTACCGCTCGGCGAGCAGTACTTC.

This clone was counted once. The chain joins TRBV11-3 to TRBJ1-1, with a weak D call TRBD1 (6 bases). The CDR3 length is 14 residues. Per germline, CDR1 SGHNT and CDR2 YENEEA. V was trimmed by 3 bases and J by 3 bases, leaving 11 bases between them. The CDR3 DNA sequence: TGTGCCAGCAGCTTTCGGTCAGGGGACACTGAAGCTTTCTTT. Translation: CASSFRSGDTEAFF. Full variable domain (rest looked up from reference TRBV11-3 and TRBJ1-1): EAGVVQSPRYKIIEKKQPVAFWCNPISGHNTLYWYLQNLGQGPELLIRYENEEAVDDSQLPKDRFSAERLKGVDSTLKIQPAELGDSAVYLCASSFRSGDTEAFFGQGTRLTVV.

The chain links TRBV6-5 to TRBJ1-1, with 10 bases identical to TRBD1. CDR1 is MNHEY, CDR2 SVGAGI, per germline. Trimming removed 3 bases from V and 5 bases from J; junction bases left unmatched: 6. This CDR3 has 15 residues. CDR3 DNA: TGTGCCAGCAGTTATAAGACAGGGGGCCGAACTGAAGCTTTCTTT. Its translation: CASSYKTGGRTEAFF.

CDR3 sequence reads: CASTKGSTEAFF. DNA of the CDR3: TGTGCCAGCACTAAGGGGTCGACTGAAGCTTTCTTT. The chain recombines TRBV28 with TRBJ1-1; tentative D call: TRBD1 (5 bases). CDR3 length: 12 amino acids. The V end lost 7 bases, the J end lost 5 bases, and 11 bases lay between the germline ends. From germline, CDR1 is MDHEN and CDR2 SYDVKM.

The V and J genes are TRBV15 and TRBJ2-7; D may correspond to TRBD1 or TRBD2 (5 bases each). The CDR3 sequence is 17 residues long. From germline, CDR1 is LNHNV and CDR2 YYDKDF (reference sequence). V shed 0 bases and J shed 6 bases, with 21 bases lying between them. The CDR3 here is CATSRDWSHPEGLEQYF. The CDR3 DNA sequence: TGTGCCACCAGCAGAGATTGGAGCCATCCAGAGGGGCTCGAGCAGTACTTC.

The V call is TRBV10-3, the J call TRBJ2-5; maybe TRBD2 (6 bases). V lost 7 bases and J 5 bases, leaving 14 bases between the germline ends. The germline gives CDR1 ENHRY, CDR2 SYGVKD. CDR3 length: 13 residues. This CDR3 is CAIMERVDETQYF. The CDR3, as DNA: TGTGCCATCATGGAGCGGGTGGATGAGACCCAGTACTTC.

This chain uses TRBV7-9 with TRBJ2-1; 10 nucleotides match TRBD2. CDR1 and CDR2 from the germline V gene are SEHNR and FQNEAQ (reference sequence). Trimming took 4 bases from V and 5 from J; bases not matched to a gene: 2. This CDR3 contains 14 residues. In nucleotides, the CDR3 is TGTGCCAGCAGCTATAGCGGGGGGAACAATGAGCAGTTCTTC. Its protein product is CASSYSGGNNEQFF.

This chain uses TRBV27 with TRBJ2-5; the match to TRBD2 covers 11 bases. V gave up 0 bases and J gave up 1 base; unmatched junction bases: 7. The germline V gene encodes CDR1 MNHEY and CDR2 SMNVEV (reference sequence). CDR3 length equals 18 residues. The CDR3 region has the DNA TGTGCCAGCAGTTTATCGGCTAGCGGGGGGTCCTTCCAAGAGACCCAGTACTTC. It yields the protein CASSLSASGGSFQETQYF.

The chain links TRBV7-9 to TRBJ2-5, with D tentatively TRBD1 or TRBD2 (5 bases each). The V gene's germline CDR1 is SEHNR and CDR2 FQNEAQ (reference sequence). This CDR3 contains 14 residues. Deletions cut 8 bases from V and 1 base from J, with 14 bases between. CDR3 protein: CASAVSGAQETQYF. For the CDR3, the DNA is TGTGCCAGCGCCGTATCCGGGGCCCAAGAGACCCAGTACTTC.

The genes are TRBV11-2 and TRBJ2-5; weak D call: TRBD2 (6 bases). Germline CDR1 is SGHAT and CDR2 is FQNNGV. This CDR3 is 13 amino acids long. Between the trimmed V and J ends, which lost 5 bases and 4 bases, there was a span of 11 bases. The DNA of the CDR3 is TGTGCCAGCAGCCCGGACTACGGAGAGACCCAGTACTTC. Protein: CASSPDYGETQYF.

This chain links TRBV28 with TRBJ2-7, with 7 bases aligning to TRBD1. The trim removed 3 bases at V and 2 bases at J, leaving 4 bases unmatched. The CDR3 totals 14 residues. The V gene's germline CDR1 is MDHEN and CDR2 SYDVKM. The DNA for the CDR3 is TGTGCCAGCAGTTTTAACAGGGGCGCCTACGAGCAGTACTTC. Its translation is CASSFNRGAYEQYF. Full variable domain (remainder filled in from reference TRBV28 and TRBJ2-7): DVKVTQSSRYLVKRTGEKVFLECVQDMDHENMFWYRQDPGLGLRLIYFSYDVKMKEKGDIPEGYSVSREKKERFSLILESASTNQTSMYLCASSFNRGAYEQYFGPGTRLTVT.

V gene TRBV7-9 combines with J gene TRBJ1-5, with D possibly TRBD1 on 5 matching bases. Germline V CDR1 and CDR2: SEHNR, FQNEAQ (reference sequence). The CDR3 has 14 amino acids. V was shortened by 1 base and J by 4 bases, with 8 bases between the two germline ends. The CDR3 reads CASSLGDQNQPQHF. The CDR3 DNA reads TGTGCCAGCAGCTTAGGGGACCAGAATCAGCCCCAGCATTTT.

This rearrangement joins TRBV6-5 to TRBJ2-2; 9 bases are a match to TRBD1. CDR3 length: 15 residues. The V and J ends lost 11 bases and 3 bases, in that order; junction bases with no gene match: 10. Germline CDR1 and CDR2: MNHEY and SVGAGI. The CDR3 DNA is TGTGCCCGAATTTCCCGGGACAGGGACACCGGGGAGCTGTTTTTT. Residues: CARISRDRDTGELFF.

Regarding this clone: Compared with germline, one end of the junction differs, possibly owing to a read error. V and J are TRBV29-1 and TRBJ1-4; D is undetermined. The CDR3 has 12 residues. Germline V gene lookup returns CDR1 SQVTM and CDR2 ANQGSEA. DNA of the CDR3: TGCAGCGTTTGGGATGCCACCGGGCCCATTGTTTTT. Translated: CSVWDATGPIVF.

CDR3 sequence: CASSPPRDSHEQYF. CDR3 bases: TGTGCCAGCAGTCCACCCCGGGACAGCCACGAGCAGTACTTC. This rearrangement joins TRBV28 to TRBJ2-7; 7 nucleotides line up with TRBD1. CDR3 size: 14 residues. V dropped 5 bases and J dropped 5; count of bases not matched to a gene: 9. Germline V gene data show CDR1 as MDHEN and CDR2 as SYDVKM.

This clone was counted only a few times. This rearrangement joins TRBV7-9 to TRBJ1-5; D not certain. Deletions cut 1 base from V and 0 bases from J, with 7 bases between. Per germline, CDR1 SEHNR and CDR2 FQNEAQ (reference sequence). The CDR3 loop spans 15 amino acids. Here the CDR3 DNA reads TGTGCCAGCAGCTTAGACGGAATTAGCAATCAGCCCCAGCATTTT. Its protein product is CASSLDGISNQPQHF.

This sequence joins TRBV11-3 and TRBJ2-7, with D uncertain. Trimming stripped 0 bases from V and 0 bases from J, with 6 bases between. Germline V gene sequence: CDR1 SGHNT, CDR2 YENEEA. There are 14 residues in the CDR3. The CDR3 DNA sequence: TGTGCCAGCAGCTTAGACAGAGCCTCCTACGAGCAGTACTTC. Encoded protein: CASSLDRASYEQYF.

The J gene is TRBJ1-2, the V gene TRBV29-1; TRBD1 might be the D (5 bases). Germline V CDR1 and CDR2: SQVTM, ANQGSEA. Trimming took off 2 bases at V and 5 bases at J, with 9 bases between the two ends. CDR3 length equals 12 residues. The CDR3 is CSVETQDYGYTF. Written as DNA, the CDR3 is TGCAGCGTTGAAACACAGGATTATGGCTACACCTTC.